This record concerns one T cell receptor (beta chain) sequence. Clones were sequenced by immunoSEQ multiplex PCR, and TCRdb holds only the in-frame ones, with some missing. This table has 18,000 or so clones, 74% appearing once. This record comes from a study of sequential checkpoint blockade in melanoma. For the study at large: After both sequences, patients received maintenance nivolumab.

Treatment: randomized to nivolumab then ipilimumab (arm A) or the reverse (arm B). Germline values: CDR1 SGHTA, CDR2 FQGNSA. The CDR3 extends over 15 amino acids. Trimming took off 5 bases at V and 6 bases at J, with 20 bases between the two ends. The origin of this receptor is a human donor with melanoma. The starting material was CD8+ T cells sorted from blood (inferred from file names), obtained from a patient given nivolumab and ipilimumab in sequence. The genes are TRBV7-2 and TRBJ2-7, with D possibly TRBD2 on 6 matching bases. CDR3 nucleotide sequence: TGTGCCAGCAGCGGAGGGATGGGCAGGGCTGGCGAGCAGTACTTC. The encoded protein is CASSGGMGRAGEQYF. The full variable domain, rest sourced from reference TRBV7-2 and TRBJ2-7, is GAGVSQSPSNKVTEKGKDVELRCDPISGHTALYWYRQSLGQGLEFLIYFQGNSAPDKSGLPSDRFSAERTGGSVSTLTIQRTQQEDSAVYLCASSGGMGRAGEQYFGPGTRLTVT.